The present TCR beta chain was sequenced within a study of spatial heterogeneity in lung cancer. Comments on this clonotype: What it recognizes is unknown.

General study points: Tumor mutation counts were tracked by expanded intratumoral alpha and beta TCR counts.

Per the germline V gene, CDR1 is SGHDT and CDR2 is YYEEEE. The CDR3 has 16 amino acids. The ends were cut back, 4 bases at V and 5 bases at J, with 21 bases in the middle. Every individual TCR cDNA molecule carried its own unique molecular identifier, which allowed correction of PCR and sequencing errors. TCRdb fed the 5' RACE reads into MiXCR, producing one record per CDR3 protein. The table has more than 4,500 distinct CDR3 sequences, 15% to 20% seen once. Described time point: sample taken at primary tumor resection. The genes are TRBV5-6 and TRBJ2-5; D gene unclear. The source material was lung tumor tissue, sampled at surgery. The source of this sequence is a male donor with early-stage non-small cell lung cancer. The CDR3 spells CASSPRFTGVVETQYF. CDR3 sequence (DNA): TGTGCCAGCAGCCCTCGCTTTACGGGCGTCGTTGAGACCCAGTACTTC.